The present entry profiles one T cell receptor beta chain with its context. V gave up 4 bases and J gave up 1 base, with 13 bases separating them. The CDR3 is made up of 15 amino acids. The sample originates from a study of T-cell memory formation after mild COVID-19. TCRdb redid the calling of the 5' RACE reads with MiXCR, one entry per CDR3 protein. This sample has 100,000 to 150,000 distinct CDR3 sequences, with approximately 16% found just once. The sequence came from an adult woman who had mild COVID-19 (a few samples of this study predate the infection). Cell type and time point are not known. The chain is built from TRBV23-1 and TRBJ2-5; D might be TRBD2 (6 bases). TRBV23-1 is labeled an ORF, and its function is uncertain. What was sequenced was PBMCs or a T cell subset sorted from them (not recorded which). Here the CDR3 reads CASSLGGGSQETQYF. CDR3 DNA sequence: TGCGCCAGCAGTCTGGGGGGTGGGAGCCAAGAGACCCAGTACTTC.